This paragraph covers one TCR beta chain sequence. Its antigen remains unidentified. The entry originates in a study of T cells expressing NK-cell markers. About the research overall: Investigators obtained TCR beta repertoires from sorted CD3+CD56+NKG2C+, CD3+CD56+NKG2C- and CD3+CD56-NKG2C+ T cells. With respect to HCMV, seven of the eight sequenced donors were seropositive, and one was seronegative. Study results and limitations: Leadership of the CD3+CD56-NKG2C+ fraction also belonged to these clonotypes in a handful of donors.

In generating TCR beta cDNA, 5'RACE template switching with UMIs was used. TCRdb reanalyzed the 5' RACE reads and collapses them to one entry per CDR3 protein, without DNA. The record lists roughly 420,000 distinct CDR3 sequences, of which the ten most abundant hold 7.3%. The germline CDR1 and CDR2 sequences are SGHVS and FQNEAQ. This CDR3 is 13 amino acids long. The source of this sequence is a woman aged 18-70 years in good health. The chain recombines TRBV7-8 with TRBJ2-1; TCRdb calls TRBD1, which cannot be checked without DNA. The specimen sequenced was blood T cells: a sorted CD56 or NKG2C T cell subset, CD4+ or CD8+ T cells, or bulk PBMC T cells (not recorded which). The CDR3 loop is CASSLEGRGNKFF.